The rows below give T cell receptor beta chains drawn from one sample of a study of blood T cell repertoires in COVID-19. Clones were sequenced by immunoSEQ multiplex PCR, and TCRdb holds only the in-frame ones, with some missing. There are more than 300,000 clones in the sample; 90% to 95% occur only once, and roughly 3.9% lies in the top ten. Sequenced material: PBMCs or T cells enriched from blood (not recorded which). The receptor source for this set is a woman in her 30s who had been exposed to COVID-19. Each CDR3 is given with its conserved first and last residue. Fields, in order: D gene, clone size, J gene, V gene, CDR3 protein, CDR3 DNA. A D gene is named only where the DNA matches it firmly. Part of the rows lack a size; the others show once, few, many or a class for expanded clones.

TRBD1 | . | TRBJ1-5 | TRBV2 | CASSEAAGGQPQHF | TGTGCCAGCAGTGAAGCGGCAGGGGGGCAGCCCCAGCATTTT
. | . | TRBJ1-5 | TRBV9 | CVSSSYGDQPQHF | TGTGTCAGCAGCAGCTACGGGGATCAGCCCCAGCATTTT
TRBD1 | . | TRBJ1-6 | TRBV2 | CASVAQQGAGNSPLHF | TGTGCCAGCGTCGCCCAGCAGGGGGCCGGGAATTCACCCCTCCACTTT
TRBD2 | . | TRBJ2-2 | TRBV7-9 | CASSLRRLAGGRTGELFF | TGTGCCAGCAGCTTAAGGCGACTGGCGGGGGGTCGCACCGGGGAGCTGTTTTTT
. | . | TRBJ2-2 | TRBV7-3 | CASSLKQTIGELFF | TGTGCCAGCAGCTTAAAACAAACTATCGGGGAGCTGTTTTTT
. | . | TRBJ2-7 | TRBV7-2 | CASSFDLHTQYF | TGTGCCAGCAGCTTTGATTTACACACGCAGTACTTC
TRBD1 | . | TRBJ2-3 | TRBV10-2 | CASRRGQGDGTQYF | TGCGCCAGCAGGAGGGGGCAGGGTGACGGTACGCAGTATTTT
. | . | TRBJ2-7 | TRBV10-3 | CAISDRNYEQYF | TGTGCCATCAGTGACAGAAACTACGAGCAGTACTTC
. | once | TRBJ2-5 | TRBV13 | CASSSRQIQETQYF | TGTGCCAGCAGCTCCCGACAGATTCAAGAGACCCAGTACTTC
. | . | TRBJ2-1 | TRBV25-1 | CASSETAVRSSYNEQFF | TGTGCCAGCAGTGAAACCGCGGTCCGGAGCTCCTACAATGAGCAGTTCTTC
. | . | TRBJ1-6 | TRBV7-6 | CASTPGWGPTQSSPLHF | TGTGCCAGCACCCCAGGGTGGGGCCCCACCCAGAGTTCACCCCTCCACTTT
. | . | TRBJ1-1 | TRBV9 | CASSHGAGDTEAFF | TGTGCCAGCAGCCACGGGGCGGGAGACACTGAAGCTTTCTTT
. | . | TRBJ1-2 | TRBV10-3 | CAISVRADYGYTF | TGTGCCATCAGTGTGCGGGCAGACTATGGCTACACCTTC
. | once | TRBJ1-2 | TRBV10-3 | CAISESLDNNYGYTF | TGTGCCATCAGTGAGTCATTGGACAATAACTATGGCTACACCTTC
TRBD1 | . | TRBJ2-4 | TRBV4-1 | CASSQGFRDRDKNIQYF | TGCGCCAGCAGCCAAGGTTTCCGGGACAGGGACAAAAACATTCAGTACTTC
. | . | TRBJ1-1 | TRBV7-6 | CASSLVGRGSTEAFF | TGTGCCAGCAGCTTAGTGGGCAGGGGATCCACTGAAGCTTTCTTT
TRBD2 | . | TRBJ2-4 | TRBV13 | CASSLALAGGPNIQYF | TGTGCCAGCAGCTTAGCCCTAGCGGGGGGGCCAAACATTCAGTACTTC
. | . | TRBJ1-6 | TRBV6-5 | CASSYPDKSYNSPLHF | TGTGCCAGCAGTTACCCGGACAAGTCCTATAATTCACCCCTCCACTTT
. | . | TRBJ1-2 | TRBV6-1 | CASSERTRTNYGYTF | TGTGCCAGCAGTGAGAGGACACGAACTAACTATGGCTACACCTTC
TRBD1 | . | TRBJ1-3 | TRBV6-8 | CASIPGTGRLQAGNTIYF | TGTGCCAGTATCCCAGGGACAGGGAGGCTCCAGGCTGGAAACACCATATATTTT
. | . | TRBJ1-3 | TRBV25-1 | CASSEFTGVGNTIYF | TGTGCCAGCAGTGAATTTACGGGGGTCGGAAACACCATATATTTT
. | . | TRBJ2-1 | TRBV5-4 | CASSTPSGYNEQFF | TGTGCCAGCAGCACCCCCTCAGGCTACAATGAGCAGTTCTTC
TRBD2 | . | TRBJ2-3 | TRBV6-5 | CASSSVLAGGTDTQYF | TGTGCCAGCAGTTCCGTACTAGCGGGGGGAACAGATACGCAGTATTTT
TRBD1 | . | TRBJ1-2 | TRBV3-1/TRBV3-2 | CASSPRTGDAYGYTF | TGTGCCAGCAGCCCTCGGACAGGGGACGCCTATGGCTACACCTTC
. | . | TRBJ2-3 | TRBV7-8 | CASSRGVKHMADTQYF | TGTGCCAGCAGCCGAGGAGTTAAGCATATGGCAGATACGCAGTATTTT
. | once | TRBJ2-2 | TRBV3-1/TRBV3-2 | CASSQLGDTGELFF | TGTGCCAGCAGCCAACTAGGGGACACCGGGGAGCTGTTTTTT
TRBD1 | . | TRBJ1-5 | TRBV18 | CASSPRLTGDNQPQHF | TGTGCCAGCTCACCAAGGCTGACAGGGGACAATCAGCCCCAGCATTTT
TRBD1 | . | TRBJ1-1 | TRBV30 | CAWSVDRRYEAFF | TGTGCCTGGAGTGTGGACAGGAGGTATGAAGCTTTCTTT